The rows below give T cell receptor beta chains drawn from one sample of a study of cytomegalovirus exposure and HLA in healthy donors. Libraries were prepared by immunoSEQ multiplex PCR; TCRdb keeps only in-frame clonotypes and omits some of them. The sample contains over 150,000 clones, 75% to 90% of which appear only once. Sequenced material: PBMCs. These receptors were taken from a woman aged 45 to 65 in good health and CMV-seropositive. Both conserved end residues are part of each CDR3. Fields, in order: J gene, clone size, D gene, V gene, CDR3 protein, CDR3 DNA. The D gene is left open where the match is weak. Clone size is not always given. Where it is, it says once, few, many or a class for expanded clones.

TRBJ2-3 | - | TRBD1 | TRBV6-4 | CASSLDRGGTDTQYF | TGTGCCAGCAGCCTGGACAGGGGAGGCACAGATACGCAGTATTTT
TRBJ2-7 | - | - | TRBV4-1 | CASSQDRGGKEYEQYF | TGCGCCAGCAGCCAAGATCGCGGAGGGAAGGAGTACGAGCAGTACTTC
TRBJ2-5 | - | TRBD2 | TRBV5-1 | CASSLGSSGVQETQYF | TGCGCCAGCAGCTTGGGCTCTAGCGGGGTCCAAGAGACCCAGTACTTC
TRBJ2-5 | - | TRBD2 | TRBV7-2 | CASSSELAGGWETQYF | TGTGCCAGCAGCTCAGAACTAGCGGGGGGGTGGGAGACCCAGTACTTC
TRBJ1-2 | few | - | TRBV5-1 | CASSEDSDYGYTF | TGCGCCAGCAGCGAGGACAGCGACTATGGCTACACCTTC
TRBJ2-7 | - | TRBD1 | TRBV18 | CASSPGAWTGGDEQYF | TGTGCCAGCTCACCAGGAGCCTGGACAGGGGGCGACGAGCAGTACTTC
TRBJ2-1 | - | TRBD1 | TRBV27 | CASSMGQTPNEQFF | TGTGCCAGCAGCATGGGACAGACCCCAAATGAGCAGTTCTTC
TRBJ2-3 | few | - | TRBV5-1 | CASSFRGAPSTDTQYF | TGCGCCAGCAGCTTCAGGGGGGCTCCTAGCACAGATACGCAGTATTTT
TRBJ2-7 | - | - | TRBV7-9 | CASSLGGTRGKEQYF | TGTGCCAGCAGCTTAGGGGGGACGAGGGGGAAAGAGCAGTACTTC
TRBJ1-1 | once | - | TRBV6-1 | CASRERWEPEAFF | TGTGCCAGCAGGGAGCGGTGGGAGCCTGAAGCTTTCTTT
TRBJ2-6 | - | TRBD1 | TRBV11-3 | CASSPSGTGANGLTF | TGTGCCAGCAGCCCCTCGGGGACAGGGGCCAACGGCCTGACTTTC
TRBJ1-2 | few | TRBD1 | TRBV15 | CATSRRTGGSNGYTF | TGTGCCACCAGCAGGCGAACAGGGGGCAGCAATGGCTACACCTTC
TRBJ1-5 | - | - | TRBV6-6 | CASSYSRADNQPQHF | TGTGCCAGCAGTTATTCCAGGGCTGACAATCAGCCCCAGCATTTT
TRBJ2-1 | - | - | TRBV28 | CASSLQVPVYNEQFF | TGTGCCAGCAGCCTACAGGTACCCGTTTACAATGAGCAGTTCTTC
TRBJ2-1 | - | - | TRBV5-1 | CASSKSGSSYNEQFF | TGCGCCAGCAGCAAAAGCGGAAGCTCCTACAATGAGCAGTTCTTC
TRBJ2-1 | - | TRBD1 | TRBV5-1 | CASSLVSGGYNEQFF | TGCGCCAGCAGCTTGGTCTCAGGGGGCTACAATGAGCAGTTCTTC
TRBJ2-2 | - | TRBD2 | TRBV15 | CATSSGLAGATGELFF | TGTGCCACCAGCAGCGGACTAGCGGGGGCCACCGGGGAGCTGTTTTTT
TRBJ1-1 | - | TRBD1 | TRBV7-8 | CASTHGQGAVSTEAFF | TGTGCCAGCACTCACGGACAGGGGGCGGTGAGCACTGAAGCTTTCTTT
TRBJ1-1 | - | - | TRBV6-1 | CASSLPGLPEAFF | TGTGCCAGCAGTCTCCCTGGGCTGCCTGAAGCTTTCTTT
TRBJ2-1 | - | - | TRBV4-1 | CASSQDGLYYNEQFF | TGCGCCAGCAGCCAAGATGGTCTCTACTACAATGAGCAGTTCTTC
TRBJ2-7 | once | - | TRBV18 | CASSRQSSYEQYF | TGTGCCAGCTCACGACAGAGCTCCTACGAGCAGTACTTC
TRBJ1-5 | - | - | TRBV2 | CASSDRSNQPQHF | TGTGCCAGCAGTGACAGAAGCAATCAGCCCCAGCATTTT
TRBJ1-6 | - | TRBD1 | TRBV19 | CASSPGQGIFSPLHF | TGTGCCAGTAGCCCGGGACAGGGGATCTTTTCACCCCTCCACTTT
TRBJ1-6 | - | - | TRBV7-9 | CASSERQGNSPLHF | TGTGCCAGCAGCGAAAGGCAGGGAAATTCACCCCTCCACTTT
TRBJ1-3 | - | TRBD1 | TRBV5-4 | CASSFWTGGSSGNTIYF | TGTGCCAGCAGCTTTTGGACAGGGGGTAGCTCTGGAAACACCATATATTTT
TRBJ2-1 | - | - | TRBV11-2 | CASSLGGQTSSYNEQFF | TGTGCCAGCAGCTTAGGCGGCCAGACCAGCTCCTACAATGAGCAGTTCTTC
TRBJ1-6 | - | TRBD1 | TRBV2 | CASSLRGPLPNSPLHF | TGTGCCAGCAGTTTAAGGGGGCCTCTACCCAATTCACCCCTCCACTTT
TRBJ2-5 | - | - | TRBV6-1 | CASSTYTGVGWTQYF | TGTGCCAGCAGTACCTATACAGGCGTTGGATGGACCCAGTACTTC
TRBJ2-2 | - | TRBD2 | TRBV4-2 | CASSQEIGGAAGELFF | TGTGCCAGCAGCCAAGAAATCGGGGGGGCCGCCGGGGAGCTGTTTTTT
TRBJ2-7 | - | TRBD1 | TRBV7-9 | CASSPGQGDREQYF | TGTGCCAGCAGCCCCGGACAGGGGGACAGGGAGCAGTACTTC
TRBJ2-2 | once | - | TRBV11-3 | CASSSIRGKGVGGELFF | TGTGCCAGCAGCTCAATCCGAGGGAAGGGGGTAGGCGGGGAGCTGTTTTTT
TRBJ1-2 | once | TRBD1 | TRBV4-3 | CASSQARGQNYGYTF | TGCGCCAGCAGCCAAGCCCGGGGACAGAACTATGGCTACACCTTC
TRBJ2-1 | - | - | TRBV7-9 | CASSLNLRDSYKNEQFF | TGTGCCAGCAGCTTAAATCTGCGGGACTCATATAAGAATGAGCAGTTCTTC
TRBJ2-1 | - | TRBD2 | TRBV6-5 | CASSRGEPHNEQFF | TGTGCCAGCAGTCGGGGGGAGCCCCACAATGAGCAGTTCTTC